The entry below describes one T cell receptor beta chain. This entry is derived from a study of radiotherapy plus CTLA-4 blockade in lung cancer. Germline V gene lookup returns CDR1 MGHRA and CDR2 YSYEKL. J lost 4 bases, V lost 0 bases, and 7 bases had no gene match. The CDR3 sequence is 17 residues long. Sequencing used immunoSEQ multiplex PCR; TCRdb keeps in-frame clones, though not all of them. The sample consists of approximately 25,000 clones, 65% to 85% of them appearing once. The clonotype comes from a human donor with non-small cell lung cancer who had stable disease on radiotherapy plus ipilimumab. This chain uses TRBV4-1 with TRBJ2-7, with 12 bases matching TRBD2. The sample here was peripheral blood, taken from a patient treated with radiotherapy plus ipilimumab. Here the CDR3 DNA reads TGCGCCAGCAGCCAAGATCCGACTAGCGGGAGATTATACGAGCAGTACTTC. Residues: CASSQDPTSGRLYEQYF.